The clone carrying this T cell receptor (beta chain) was counted once. What it binds is not known. This sample stems from a study of shared clonotypes between healthy human individuals. The study's findings and limits: Larger estimated richness was generally seen in naive subsets than in memory subsets. With four donors compared, 5% to 5.5% of naive CD4 clonotypes were shared.

Germline V gives CDR1 ENHRY, CDR2 SYGVKD. This CDR3 comprises 13 residues. Trimming shortened V by 10 bases and J by 0 bases, and 10 bases separated the two germline ends. Deep-level settings were used for running the assay. Under the authors' procedure: ImmunoSEQ only sent back junction sequences with no quality scores, so filtering was done differently. Assay: immunoSEQ multiplex PCR; the TCRdb copy retains only in-frame clones and omits some. D and trimming were read from the DNA, whereas the V and J calls and clone size are those reported in that table. The sample includes roughly 2.6 million clones, around nine tenths seen only once; the top ten take roughly 0.15%.

This chain joins TRBV10-3 and TRBJ1-5; D call uncertain. The clonotype comes from a man aged 18-30 years in good health. Sequenced sample: naive CD4+ T cells sorted from blood. Subset noted: CD45RA+ positively selected. In DNA form, the CDR3 reads TGTGCCAACGCCCTAGATAGCAATCAGCCCCAGCATTTT. Its protein product is CANALDSNQPQHF.